Listed below are T cell receptor beta chains from one sample, sequenced in a study of vaccination and CD4 T cells after COVID-19. In TCRdb, the PCR reads were re-called with MiXCR into one record per CDR3 protein. The table includes under 5,000 distinct CDR3 sequences, approximately 16% detected once. These receptors' targets are unknown. Sequenced sample: CD4+ T cells from blood, cultured in vitro. These receptors all stem from a human donor who had recovered from COVID-19. Each CDR3 is given with its conserved first and last residue. The D gene is left open where the match is weak. Size is stated for part of the rows, as once, few or many counts, or as a class when the clone is expanded.

TRBV6-1	TRBJ1-3	TRBD1	large	TGTGCCAGCAGTGAAATTTCAGGGGGGACATCTGGAAACACCATATATTTT	CASSEISGGTSGNTIYF
TRBV20-1	TRBJ1-6	NA	medium-sized	TGCAGTGCTAGAGGTCTCAGGGAATCACCCCTCCACTTT	CSARGLRESPLHF
TRBV5-4	TRBJ1-2	NA	medium-sized	TGTGCCAGCAGCCGCTCGGGACTCACTATATACACCTTC	CASSRSGLTIYTF
TRBV6-1	TRBJ1-3	TRBD1	NA	TGTGCCAGCAGGAAGACAGGGACTAACTCTGGAAACACCATATATTTT	CASRKTGTNSGNTIYF
TRBV20-1	TRBJ2-3	TRBD1	few	TGCAGTGCTCTTCGAGACAGGGATTTAGATACGCAGTATTTT	CSALRDRDLDTQYF
TRBV6-1	TRBJ1-1	NA	few	TGTGCCAGCAGTAGGCCGGGACGCCGGAACACTGAAGCTTTCTTT	CASSRPGRRNTEAFF
TRBV7-9	TRBJ2-7	TRBD1	NA	TGTGCCAGCAGCTTACAACAGGGGGAAGAGGAGCAGTACTTC	CASSLQQGEEEQYF
TRBV12-3/TRBV12-4	TRBJ2-3	TRBD1	few	TGTGCCAGCAGTTTAGGGCAGGGGGCTGGCACAGATACGCAGTATTTT	CASSLGQGAGTDTQYF
TRBV6-1	TRBJ1-1	TRBD1	medium-sized	TGTGCCAGCAGACCCCAACAGGGGGTGGCTTTCTTT	CASRPQQGVAFF
TRBV6-2/TRBV6-3	TRBJ2-7	TRBD2	few	TGTGCCACCAGACTAGCGGGGGGCTTATACGAGCAGTACTTC	CATRLAGGLYEQYF
TRBV18	TRBJ2-1	NA	NA	TGTGCCAGCTCACAAACGGCCGGGGGCGGTTCCTACAATGAGCAGTTCTTC	CASSQTAGGGSYNEQFF
TRBV14	TRBJ2-1	TRBD1	NA	TGTGCCAGCAGCCAAGAGTCAGGGGGCGCAACCTACAATGAGCAGTTCTTC	CASSQESGGATYNEQFF
TRBV18	TRBJ1-5	NA	few	TGTGCCAGCTCACCACCGGATTCGGGCAATCAGCCCCAGCATTTT	CASSPPDSGNQPQHF
TRBV3-1	TRBJ2-3	NA	NA	TGTGCCAGCAGCCAAGATGCCCCCGGGAATACGCAGTATTTT	CASSQDAPGNTQYF
TRBV6-2/TRBV6-3	TRBJ2-3	NA	NA	TGTGCCAGCAGCTCCAGACACCGGGCACAAAGCACAGATACGCAGTATTTT	CASSSRHRAQSTDTQYF
TRBV5-8	TRBJ1-2	NA	few	TGTGCCAGCAGCTTGAAGATTTCCGATGGCTACACCTTC	CASSLKISDGYTF
TRBV15	TRBJ2-3	TRBD2	NA	TGTGCCACCAGCAGAGCCTTGGGGACTAGCGGGGCGGGACGCACAGATACGCAGTATTTT	CATSRALGTSGAGRTDTQYF
TRBV11-2	TRBJ2-3	NA	NA	TGTGCCAGCAGCTTTGTGTTCGGCACAGATACGCAGTATTTT	CASSFVFGTDTQYF
TRBV18	TRBJ1-1	NA	NA	TGTGCCAGCTCACCACCGGCAGGGGTCGGAGTGTCTGAAGCTTTCTTT	CASSPPAGVGVSEAFF
TRBV5-1	TRBJ2-5	NA	few	TGCGCCAGCAGCTTGGTTCGGGGGCGGGAGACCCAGTACTTC	CASSLVRGRETQYF
TRBV2	TRBJ1-2	NA	medium-sized	TGTGCCAGCAGTCAGAGGGTATATAATGGCTACACCTTC	CASSQRVYNGYTF
TRBV20-1	TRBJ2-3	TRBD2	NA	TGCAGTGCTAAAACCGGGACTAGTTATACCGATACGCAGTATTTT	CSAKTGTSYTDTQYF
TRBV4-2	TRBJ1-1	NA	NA	TGTGCCAGCAGCCAGAAAGGCCTCTTAGGCAACTTGAACACTGAAGCTTTCTTT	CASSQKGLLGNLNTEAFF
TRBV20-1	TRBJ2-7	TRBD1	medium-sized	TGCAGTGCTGGAAAGCGACAGGGGGCGAGATCCTACGAGCAGTACTTC	CSAGKRQGARSYEQYF
TRBV20-1	TRBJ1-1	NA	medium-sized	TGCAGTGCTCTACAGGGCGTGAACACTGAAGCTTTCTTT	CSALQGVNTEAFF
TRBV20-1	TRBJ2-1	TRBD2	medium-sized	TGCAGTGCTACCCGACTAGCGGGGAGCTCCTACAATGAGCAGTTCTTC	CSATRLAGSSYNEQFF
TRBV2	TRBJ2-6	TRBD1	few	TGTGCCAGTCAGGGGGCGCCTGGGGCCAACGTCCTGACTTTC	CASQGAPGANVLTF
TRBV7-9	TRBJ2-5	TRBD2	large	TGTGCCAGCAGCTTAGGCGGGGGACCCCAAGAGACCCAGTACTTC	CASSLGGGPQETQYF
TRBV10-2	TRBJ1-1	TRBD1	few	TGCGCCAGCAGTGTTGGAGACAGGGCCACTGAAGCTTTCTTT	CASSVGDRATEAFF
TRBV20-1	TRBJ1-1	NA	medium-sized	TGCAGTGGTCAGGGACACATGAACACTGAAGCTTTCTTT	CSGQGHMNTEAFF
TRBV9	TRBJ2-3	TRBD2	few	TGTGCCAGCAGCGTCACTAGCGGGGGGGCATCTTCGGATACGCAGTATTTT	CASSVTSGGASSDTQYF
TRBV12-5	TRBJ2-3	TRBD1	NA	TGTGCTAGTGGTTCAGGGGGCGGCACAGATACGCAGTATTTT	CASGSGGGTDTQYF
TRBV7-9	TRBJ1-4	TRBD1	NA	TGTGCCAGCAGCTCCAGGGGGGCTAATGAAAAACTGTTTTTT	CASSSRGANEKLFF
TRBV30	TRBJ2-3	TRBD2	medium-sized	TGTGCCTGGAGTCCGGCGGGGGGGGCGCAGTATTTT	CAWSPAGGAQYF
TRBV27	TRBJ1-1	TRBD1	medium-sized	TGTGCCAGCGGGGTACAGGGGGGAGGAACTGAAGCTTTCTTT	CASGVQGGGTEAFF
TRBV6-5	TRBJ1-5	NA	NA	TGTGCCAGCAGTTACCCGACCGGGACCATCAATCAGCCCCAGCATTTT	CASSYPTGTINQPQHF
TRBV7-3	TRBJ2-3	TRBD2	NA	TGTGCCAGCAGCTTAACGGTGCGGGGGGGGACAGATACGCAGTATTTT	CASSLTVRGGTDTQYF
TRBV30	TRBJ2-5	TRBD1	NA	TGTGCCTGGAGAGGGACAGGGGTAGAGACCCAGTACTTC	CAWRGTGVETQYF